The 22 T cell receptor beta chains in this list originate from one sample, sequenced in a study of T-cell reconstitution after alpha-beta-depleted transplantation in children. As it was prepared, the TCRbeta library received unique molecular identifiers. One entry per CDR3 protein results from TCRdb running MiXCR on the PCR reads. Here the sample spans 250,000 to 300,000 distinct CDR3 sequences, over 9.5% being singletons. This sample comprised PBMCs, obtained before TCRalphabeta/CD19-depleted stem cell transplant. The receptors were gathered from a boy less than two years old with acute myeloid leukemia, due to receive a stem cell transplant.

The gene calls are TRBV7-3 and TRBJ2-2; no clear D. V shed 1 base and J shed 1 base, with 7 bases lying between them. The CDR3 sequence is 15 residues long. CDR1 is SGHTA and CDR2 is FQGTGA in the germline V gene. The CDR3 sequence is CASSLMAVNTGELFF. CDR3 in DNA: TGTGCCAGCAGCTTAATGGCAGTGAACACCGGGGAGCTGTTTTTT.

This clonotype was seen many times. The gene calls are TRBV6-2 or TRBV6-3 and TRBJ2-3, with D hard to call. The CDR3 contains 11 residues. CDR1 is MNHEY and CDR2 is SVGEGT in the germline V gene. Trimming left V 6 bases short and J 8 bases short, with 9 bases between. The CDR3 loop is CASSFWGTQYF. CDR3 sequence (DNA): TGTGCCAGCAGCTTTTGGGGTACGCAGTATTTT.

This chain connects TRBV7-2 to TRBJ2-3, with TRBD2 identical over 13 bases. The germline gives CDR1 SGHTA, CDR2 FQGNSA. The CDR3 contains 16 residues. Trimming cost V 2 bases and J 7 bases; bases outside gene matches: 6. This CDR3 reads CASSLLRTSGSNTQYF. CDR3 DNA: TGTGCCAGCAGCTTACTCCGGACTAGCGGGAGTAATACGCAGTATTTT.

The chain has TRBV7-9 and TRBJ1-6; 7 bases match TRBD1. Germline trimming cut 2 bases from V and 3 bases from J; bases unmatched to any gene: 4. The CDR3 extends over 16 amino acids. The germline V gene has CDR1 SEHNR and CDR2 FQNEAQ (reference sequence). This chain's CDR3 is CASSLQGTVYNSPLHF. The CDR3 region has the DNA TGTGCCAGCAGCTTACAAGGGACAGTCTATAATTCACCCCTCCACTTT.

This clonotype was recorded at least ten times. This chain connects TRBV28 to TRBJ1-2, with D possibly TRBD1 on 6 matching bases. The CDR3 sequence is 14 residues long. CDR1 is MDHEN, CDR2 SYDVKM, per germline. The ends were cut back, 5 bases at V and 5 bases at J, with 15 bases in the middle. The CDR3 DNA reads as TGTGCCAGCAGTACGGACAGCGGGGTGTATGGCTACACCTTC. Protein: CASSTDSGVYGYTF.

The chain has TRBV5-4 and TRBJ2-7, with D possibly being TRBD2 (6 bases). The CDR3 runs 20 residues. Germline CDR1 SGHNT, CDR2 YYREEE (reference sequence). Trimming took off 0 bases at V and 3 bases at J, with 28 bases between the two ends. CDR3 sequence reads: CASSLEAHLTGEALFYEQYF. The CDR3, as DNA: TGTGCCAGCAGCTTGGAAGCCCACTTGACGGGAGAAGCCCTTTTCTACGAGCAGTACTTC. Full variable domain (missing parts from reference TRBV5-4 and TRBJ2-7): ETGVTQSPTHLIKTRGQQVTLRCSSQSGHNTVSWYQQALGQGPQFIFQYYREEENGRGNFPPRFSGLQFPNYSSELNVNALELDDSALYLCASSLEAHLTGEALFYEQYFGPGTRLTVT.

In its sample, this clonotype was seen many times. This chain uses TRBV5-1 with TRBJ1-4, with unresolved D. Germline V CDR1 and CDR2: SGHRS, YFSETQ. V was clipped by 4 bases and J by 3 bases, with 4 bases between them. The CDR3 contains 12 residues. The CDR3 DNA follows: TGCGCCAGCAGCGTGGCTAATGAAAAACTGTTTTTT. Translation: CASSVANEKLFF.

At least ten counts were recorded for this clonotype. This chain links TRBV25-1 with TRBJ1-6, with D hard to call. Trimming stripped 4 bases from V and 6 bases from J, with 7 bases between. Germline V lookup: CDR1 MGHDK, CDR2 SYGVNS. CDR3 length: 13 amino acids. This chain's CDR3 is CASSAVFNSPLHF. CDR3 coding DNA: TGTGCCAGCAGTGCAGTCTTTAATTCACCCCTCCACTTT.

The table lists this clonotype with many counts. V gene TRBV7-2 combines with J gene TRBJ2-7, with 11 positions matching TRBD2. Trimming removed 4 bases from V and 3 bases from J; junction bases left unmatched: 5. CDR1 is SGHTA, CDR2 FQGNSA, per germline. This CDR3 spans 15 amino acids. The CDR3 sequence is CASSSILAGGYEQYF. CDR3 coding DNA: TGTGCCAGCAGCTCGATTCTAGCGGGGGGCTACGAGCAGTACTTC.

The chain uses TRBV20-1 and TRBJ1-4; D may be TRBD1 (5 bases). Trimming took off 5 bases at V and 8 bases at J, with 24 bases between the two ends. Germline V gives CDR1 DFQATT, CDR2 SNEGSKA (reference sequence). The CDR3 is made up of 16 amino acids. The CDR3 is CSAPQVKGPGTEKLFF. Here the CDR3 DNA reads TGCAGTGCTCCCCAGGTAAAGGGGCCAGGCACAGAAAAACTGTTTTTT.

As regards this clonotype: One end of the junction does not line up with germline, which may come from a read error. V usage is TRBV5-8 and J usage is TRBJ2-7, with unresolved D. Germline CDR1 is SGHTS and CDR2 is YDEGEE. This CDR3 is 13 amino acids long. CDR3 DNA: TGTGCCAGGAGCTTGGGCAGGTCCTACGAGCAGTACTTC. It specifies CARSLGRSYEQYF.

There are many counts of this clonotype. CDR3 nucleotides: TGTGCCGCAAGGCGGTCCAGCTATGGCTACACCTTC. As protein: CAARRSSYGYTF. V usage is TRBV12-3 or TRBV12-4 and J usage is TRBJ1-2; D uncertain. The length of the CDR3 is 12 residues. V lost 11 bases and J lost 4, with 14 bases in between.

This clonotype was counted ten times or more. The genes are TRBV5-1 and TRBJ2-5, with 8 nucleotides matching TRBD2. J lost 1 base, V lost 5 bases, and 7 bases had no gene match. In germline, CDR1 is SGHRS, CDR2 YFSETQ. The CDR3 has 15 residues. CDR3 sequence: CASRSAGATQETQYF. The CDR3 bases are TGCGCCAGCAGGTCAGCGGGGGCCACCCAAGAGACCCAGTACTTC.

The CDR3 region has the DNA TGTGCCAGCAGCTTCGGGGCTCCTACCGGGGAGCTGTTTTTT. Translation: CASSFGAPTGELFF. The chain links TRBV7-6 to TRBJ2-2; the D gene could be TRBD1 or TRBD2 (5 bases each). V dropped 3 bases and J dropped 5 bases, with 10 bases sitting between them. The CDR3 length is 14 residues. From germline, CDR1 is SGHVS and CDR2 FNYEAQ.

This clonotype was seen many times. V usage is TRBV20-1 and J usage is TRBJ2-3; 10 bases map to TRBD2. Per germline, CDR1 DFQATT and CDR2 SNEGSKA (reference sequence). Germline trimming cut 5 bases from V and 2 bases from J; bases unmatched to any gene: 4. The CDR3 runs to 14 residues. CDR3 residues: CSAYSGRLTDTQYF. DNA of the CDR3: TGCAGTGCTTATAGCGGGAGGCTCACAGATACGCAGTATTTT.

With respect to this clonotype: A much larger clone sits a single nucleotide away, making a read error possible. V and J are TRBV4-1 and TRBJ2-1; D not certain. The CDR3 is 13 residues long. Germline assignment: CDR1 MGHRA and CDR2 YSYEKL. Deletions cut 1 base from V and 3 bases from J, with 4 bases between. In DNA form, the CDR3 reads TGCGCCAGCAGCCAAGTTCTCTACAATGAGCAGTTCTTC. The encoded protein is CASSQVLYNEQFF.

This clonotype was counted many times. V gene TRBV10-3 combines with J gene TRBJ2-5; TRBD1 matches at 9 bases. The germline V gene has CDR1 ENHRY and CDR2 SYGVKD. J was trimmed by 2 bases and V by 6 bases; bases with no gene match: 4. CDR3 length equals 14 residues. The CDR3 protein is CAIRPTGGQETQYF. Here the CDR3 DNA reads TGTGCCATCAGGCCGACAGGGGGGCAAGAGACCCAGTACTTC.

At least ten counts were recorded for this clonotype. This sequence joins TRBV29-1 and TRBJ1-5, with 8 bases aligning to TRBD1. Germline CDR1 and CDR2: SQVTM and ANQGSEA. The length of the CDR3 is 14 residues. Trimming removed 6 bases from V and 2 bases from J; junction bases left unmatched: 6. The CDR3 here is CSVSDRVGNQPQHF. CDR3 coding DNA: TGCAGCGTGTCGGACAGGGTTGGCAATCAGCCCCAGCATTTT.

The sample holds many counts of this clonotype. The rearrangement joins TRBV5-6 to TRBJ2-7, with TRBD2 identical over 12 bases. CDR1 is SGHDT and CDR2 is YYEEEE in the germline V gene. The CDR3 consists of 17 residues. After removal of 1 base from V and 8 bases from J, the junction contained 13 bases not matched to a gene. The CDR3 sequence: CASSLNLAGGEYDKQYF. CDR3 sequence (DNA): TGTGCCAGCAGCTTGAATCTAGCGGGGGGGGAGTACGACAAGCAGTACTTC.

This clonotype came up a few times. The rearrangement joins TRBV28 to TRBJ2-1; no clear D gene. This CDR3 contains 13 residues. V was pared by 5 bases and J by 6 bases, with 11 bases between. Per the germline V gene, CDR1 is MDHEN and CDR2 is SYDVKM. The CDR3 loop is CASSVPWGNEQFF. CDR3 in DNA: TGTGCCAGCAGTGTCCCATGGGGCAATGAGCAGTTCTTC.

This clonotype was recorded many times. The rearrangement joins TRBV7-6 to TRBJ2-3; 13 bases match TRBD2. Germline CDR1 SGHVS, CDR2 FNYEAQ. V was clipped by 2 bases and J by 2 bases; unmatched bases: 4. This CDR3 contains 17 residues. This chain's CDR3 is CASSLPTSGGYTDTQYF. CDR3 coding DNA: TGTGCCAGCAGCTTACCGACTAGCGGGGGGTACACAGATACGCAGTATTTT.

The CDR3 DNA reads as TGTGCCAGCAGCTCTGGAGGGGGGGAACAGACCCAGTACTTC. Protein: CASSSGGGEQTQYF. This chain uses TRBV5-6 with TRBJ2-5, with D tentatively TRBD2 (7 bases). The germline gives CDR1 SGHDT, CDR2 YYEEEE. This CDR3 is 14 amino acids long. Trimming removed 3 bases at V and 6 bases at J, with 15 bases between.